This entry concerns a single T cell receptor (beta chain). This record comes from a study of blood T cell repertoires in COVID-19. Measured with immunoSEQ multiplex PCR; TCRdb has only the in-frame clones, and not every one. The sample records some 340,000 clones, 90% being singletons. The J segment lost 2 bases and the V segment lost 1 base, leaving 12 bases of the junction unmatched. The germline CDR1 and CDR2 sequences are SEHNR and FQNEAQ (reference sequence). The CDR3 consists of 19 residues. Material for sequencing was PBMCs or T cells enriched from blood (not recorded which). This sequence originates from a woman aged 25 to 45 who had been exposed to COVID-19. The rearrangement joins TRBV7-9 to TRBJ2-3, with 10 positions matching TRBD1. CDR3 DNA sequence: TGTGCCAGCAGCTTAGTGGGACAGGGGAAAAACCGCGACACAGATACGCAGTATTTT. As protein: CASSLVGQGKNRDTDTQYF.